Following are 7 T cell receptor beta chains from one sample sequenced in a study of blood T cell repertoires in COVID-19. Some clones are missing from TCRdb's copy, which holds only in-frame ones; the method was immunoSEQ multiplex PCR. The data contain around 200,000 clones, 65% to 90% of them singletons. Sequenced input: peripheral blood. The receptors were gathered from a man aged 50 to 59 with acute or convalescent COVID-19.

The rearrangement uses TRBV3-1 (or the pseudogene TRBV3-2) and TRBJ1-1, with D unresolved. CDR3 length: 14 amino acids. The V and J ends lost 0 bases and 0 bases respectively, with 5 bases between them. CDR1 and CDR2 (germline): LGHDT, YNNKEL (reference sequence). Here the CDR3 DNA reads TGTGCCAGCAGCCAAGATCAGTTGAACACTGAAGCTTTCTTT. Translation: CASSQDQLNTEAFF.

The J gene is TRBJ1-5, the V gene TRBV7-6; D possibly corresponds to TRBD1 (6 bases). This CDR3 spans 17 amino acids. Trimming stripped 1 base from V and 1 base from J, with 14 bases between. Germline lookup yields CDR1 SGHVS and CDR2 FNYEAQ. The CDR3 loop is CASSLVTEGGSNQPQHF. CDR3 DNA sequence: TGTGCCAGCAGCTTAGTGACCGAGGGGGGGAGCAATCAGCCCCAGCATTTT.

The chain is built from TRBV29-1 and TRBJ1-5; a weak D match, TRBD1 (5 bases). Germline-derived CDR1 and CDR2 are SQVTM and ANQGSEA. Trimming removed 2 bases at V and 1 base at J, with 21 bases between. The CDR3 is 18 amino acids. For the CDR3, the DNA is TGCAGCGTTGAATTTATAGACAGCATGAACGTCAGCAATCAGCCCCAGCATTTT. As protein: CSVEFIDSMNVSNQPQHF.

The genes are TRBV18 and TRBJ1-3; D remains unclear. V was shortened by 0 bases and J by 0 bases, with 9 bases between the two germline ends. Per the germline V gene, CDR1 is KGHSH and CDR2 is LQKENI. The CDR3 length is 16 residues. The CDR3 DNA reads TGTGCCAGCTCACCACCGAGGAGCTTCTCTGGAAACACCATATATTTT. The encoded protein is CASSPPRSFSGNTIYF.

The chain uses TRBV7-3 and TRBJ1-1; D unresolved. Germline loops: CDR1 SGHTA, CDR2 FQGTGA. V lost 4 bases and J lost 0, with 6 bases in between. This CDR3 comprises 13 residues. This CDR3 is CASSSTLNTEAFF. The CDR3 region has the DNA TGTGCCAGCAGCTCCACACTGAACACTGAAGCTTTCTTT. The entire variable domain, with the rest obtained from reference TRBV7-3 and TRBJ1-1, is as follows: GAGVSQTPSNKVTEKGKYVELRCDPISGHTALYWYRQSLGQGPEFLIYFQGTGAADDSGLPNDRFFAVRPEGSVSTLKIQRTERGDSAVYLCASSSTLNTEAFFGQGTRLTVV.

The chain is built from TRBV5-1 and TRBJ1-1; 7 bases match TRBD1. The CDR3 is made up of 13 amino acids. The germline CDR1 and CDR2 sequences are SGHRS and YFSETQ. V trimming: 3 bases; J trimming: 3 bases; junction bases outside the gene matches: 2. The CDR3 region has the DNA TGCGCCAGCAGCTCCGACAGGGACACTGAAGCTTTCTTT. Its translation is CASSSDRDTEAFF.

The chain links TRBV19 to TRBJ1-6, with 8 bases aligning to TRBD1. The germline V gene encodes CDR1 LNHDA and CDR2 SQIVND (reference sequence). There are 19 residues in the CDR3. V lost 2 bases, J lost 5 bases, and 14 bases stayed unmatched. The CDR3 reads CASSIRRTGNAWNNSPLHF. The CDR3 DNA follows: TGTGCCAGTAGTATACGGCGGACAGGGAATGCGTGGAATAATTCACCCCTCCACTTT.